What follows is one T cell receptor beta chain and its context. Using immunoSEQ multiplex PCR, the repertoire was profiled, and TCRdb retains in-frame clones only, with some absent. The table records some 140,000 clones, around 83% of them present only once. The record originates from a study of blood T cell repertoires in COVID-19. Turning to the study itself: Samples came from the United States, Italy and Spain, spanning acute and convalescent COVID-19. PBMCs, B-cell-depleted T cells, or T cells were the source of the cDNA or gDNA that made up the material.

CDR1 is LNHDA and CDR2 is SQIVND in the germline V gene (reference sequence). This CDR3 region has 13 residues. V shed 6 bases and J shed 1 base, with 9 bases lying between them. The receptor was isolated from a woman aged 60-70 years with COVID-19, enrolled during active disease. The sequenced material came from peripheral blood. The chain uses TRBV19 and TRBJ1-2; D gene unclear. In DNA form, the CDR3 reads TGTGCCAGTAGCGAGAGAGGTAACTATGGCTACACCTTC. Amino acid sequence: CASSERGNYGYTF. The variable domain in full, with the rest retrieved from reference TRBV19 and TRBJ1-2, is DGGITQSPKYLFRKEGQNVTLSCEQNLNHDAMYWYRQDPGQGLRLIYYSQIVNDFQKGDIAEGYSVSREKKESFPLTVTSAQKNPTAFYLCASSERGNYGYTFGSGTRLTVV.